This entry describes one T cell receptor (beta chain). Enrolled through a virtual design, the participants were between about 18 and 89 years of age and came from under 25 US areas. The record originates from a study of blood T cell repertoires in COVID-19. Study-wide background: The United States, Italy and Spain were the sources of the acute and convalescent COVID-19 samples.

Trimming took 10 bases from V and 1 from J, leaving 22 bases between them. This CDR3 is built from 17 residues. Germline CDR1 is LGHDT and CDR2 is YNNKEL (reference sequence). In the original processing: Estimates of nucleated cell counts were drawn from the amplification of reference gene primers. Some clones are missing from TCRdb's copy, which holds only in-frame ones; the method was immunoSEQ multiplex PCR. The V and J calls and clone size were taken over from that table, and D and trimming were inferred from the DNA. The sample yields around 250,000 clones, about nine tenths seen once. This sequence joins TRBV3-1 (or the pseudogene TRBV3-2) and TRBJ2-2; TRBD2 is a possible D gene (6 bases). Sequencing was carried out using PBMCs or T cells enriched from blood (not recorded which). The TCR originated in a man aged 18 to 30 who had recovered from COVID-19. For the CDR3, the DNA is TGTGCCACAGCACCCGGAGGGAGGTCGGTGAACACCGGGGAGCTGTTTTTT. Its translation: CATAPGGRSVNTGELFF.